This is a list of T cell receptor beta chains from one sample in a study of blood T cell repertoires in COVID-19. Assay used: immunoSEQ multiplex PCR; TCRdb lists only in-frame clones, some missing. The sample includes roughly 250,000 clones, roughly 90% of them seen just once. The sequenced sample consisted of PBMCs or T cells enriched from blood (not recorded which). Receptors were obtained from a woman under 40 with acute COVID-19. Both conserved end residues are part of each CDR3. Fields, in order: V gene, clone size, D gene, J gene, CDR3 protein, CDR3 DNA. The D gene is left open where the match is weak. A clone size is listed for some rows: how often the clone was seen (once, few, many), or a class if it is expanded.

V gene: TRBV28
clone size: .
D gene: TRBD1
J gene: TRBJ1-5
CDR3 protein: CASSPGQGWKPQHF
CDR3 DNA: TGTGCCAGCAGCCCGGGACAGGGATGGAAGCCCCAGCATTTT

V gene: TRBV7-9
clone size: .
D gene: .
J gene: TRBJ2-1
CDR3 protein: CASSSPGDSYNEQFF
CDR3 DNA: TGTGCCAGCAGCTCCCCAGGGGACTCCTACAATGAGCAGTTCTTC

V gene: TRBV4-1
clone size: .
D gene: TRBD1
J gene: TRBJ2-2
CDR3 protein: CASSPPGQGRTGELFF
CDR3 DNA: TGCGCCAGCAGCCCCCCGGGACAGGGCAGAACCGGGGAGCTGTTTTTT

V gene: TRBV2
clone size: .
D gene: TRBD1
J gene: TRBJ2-7
CDR3 protein: CANRLPGQGRDEQYF
CDR3 DNA: TGTGCCAACCGCTTACCGGGACAGGGTCGCGACGAGCAGTACTTC

V gene: TRBV28
clone size: .
D gene: TRBD1
J gene: TRBJ2-7
CDR3 protein: CASRGTGTGPIYEQYF
CDR3 DNA: TGTGCCAGCAGGGGGACCGGGACAGGCCCCATTTACGAGCAGTACTTC

V gene: TRBV4-1
clone size: .
D gene: .
J gene: TRBJ2-7
CDR3 protein: CASSQESSGISYEQYF
CDR3 DNA: TGCGCCAGCAGCCAAGAGTCTTCGGGGATCTCCTACGAGCAGTACTTC

V gene: TRBV5-5
clone size: .
D gene: TRBD1
J gene: TRBJ1-4
CDR3 protein: CASSPGQGNEKLFF
CDR3 DNA: TGTGCCAGCAGTCCGGGACAGGGTAACGAAAAACTGTTTTTT

V gene: TRBV7-9
clone size: few
D gene: TRBD1
J gene: TRBJ1-2
CDR3 protein: CASSPTGRDGYTF
CDR3 DNA: TGTGCCAGCAGCCCGACAGGGCGCGATGGCTACACCTTC

V gene: TRBV7-9
clone size: .
D gene: .
J gene: TRBJ1-5
CDR3 protein: CASSYDTAGPQHF
CDR3 DNA: TGTGCCAGCAGCTATGACACCGCGGGGCCCCAGCATTTT

V gene: TRBV4-2
clone size: once
D gene: TRBD1
J gene: TRBJ1-1
CDR3 protein: CASSPTGARTEAFF
CDR3 DNA: TGTGCCAGCAGCCCAACAGGGGCGCGAACTGAAGCTTTCTTT

V gene: TRBV21-1
clone size: .
D gene: .
J gene: TRBJ2-5
CDR3 protein: CASSSGAGTTQETQYF
CDR3 DNA: TGTGCCAGCAGCAGTGGGGCCGGGACAACCCAAGAGACCCAGTACTTC

V gene: TRBV3-1/TRBV3-2
clone size: .
D gene: .
J gene: TRBJ2-5
CDR3 protein: CASSQHGQETQYF
CDR3 DNA: TGTGCCAGCAGCCAACACGGGCAAGAGACCCAGTACTTC

V gene: TRBV7-2
clone size: .
D gene: TRBD1
J gene: TRBJ1-2
CDR3 protein: CASSLALSRQGLYGYTF
CDR3 DNA: TGTGCCAGCAGCTTAGCCCTTTCGAGACAGGGACTCTATGGCTACACCTTC

V gene: TRBV5-1
clone size: once
D gene: TRBD2
J gene: TRBJ2-2
CDR3 protein: CASSSGLAGANTGELFF
CDR3 DNA: TGCGCCAGCAGCTCCGGACTAGCGGGAGCGAACACCGGGGAGCTGTTTTTT

V gene: TRBV5-6
clone size: .
D gene: .
J gene: TRBJ1-1
CDR3 protein: CASSLALTGRVQAFF
CDR3 DNA: TGTGCCAGCAGCTTGGCCCTTACCGGCCGGGTCCAAGCTTTCTTT

V gene: TRBV12-5
clone size: once
D gene: .
J gene: TRBJ1-5
CDR3 protein: CASGFQGDQPQHF
CDR3 DNA: TGTGCTAGTGGTTTTCAGGGTGATCAGCCCCAGCATTTT

V gene: TRBV7-2
clone size: .
D gene: .
J gene: TRBJ2-1
CDR3 protein: CASSLAFSSYNEQFF
CDR3 DNA: TGTGCCAGCAGCTTAGCGTTCAGCTCCTACAATGAGCAGTTCTTC

V gene: TRBV5-1
clone size: .
D gene: TRBD1
J gene: TRBJ1-1
CDR3 protein: CASSLGRQGLNTEAFF
CDR3 DNA: TGCGCCAGCAGCTTGGGCCGACAGGGCCTGAACACTGAAGCTTTCTTT

V gene: TRBV10-2
clone size: .
D gene: .
J gene: TRBJ1-2
CDR3 protein: CATAGTDQGGYTF
CDR3 DNA: TGCGCCACCGCCGGCACAGACCAGGGGGGCTACACCTTC

V gene: TRBV5-1
clone size: .
D gene: TRBD2
J gene: TRBJ2-2
CDR3 protein: CASSFFGTSGRSSGELFF
CDR3 DNA: TGCGCCAGCAGCTTCTTTGGGACTAGCGGGAGGTCTTCCGGGGAGCTGTTTTTT

V gene: TRBV2
clone size: .
D gene: .
J gene: TRBJ1-5
CDR3 protein: CASSDRTGNQPQHF
CDR3 DNA: TGTGCCAGCAGTGATAGAACAGGAAATCAGCCCCAGCATTTT

V gene: TRBV6-5
clone size: .
D gene: .
J gene: TRBJ2-7
CDR3 protein: CASSYRGVSYEQYF
CDR3 DNA: TGTGCCAGCAGTTACCGTGGAGTCTCCTACGAGCAGTACTTC

V gene: TRBV4-2
clone size: .
D gene: TRBD2
J gene: TRBJ2-3
CDR3 protein: CASSQEGTSGRSTDTQYF
CDR3 DNA: TGTGCCAGCAGCCAAGAAGGGACTAGCGGGAGATCCACAGATACGCAGTATTTT

V gene: TRBV29-1
clone size: .
D gene: .
J gene: TRBJ2-1
CDR3 protein: CSVEGYSVLSSYNEQFF
CDR3 DNA: TGCAGCGTTGAAGGTTATTCCGTTCTGAGCTCCTACAATGAGCAGTTCTTC

V gene: TRBV9
clone size: .
D gene: TRBD2
J gene: TRBJ2-5
CDR3 protein: CASSPGTSGRGGETQYF
CDR3 DNA: TGTGCCAGCAGCCCCGGGACTAGCGGGAGGGGGGGAGAGACCCAGTACTTC

V gene: TRBV5-5
clone size: .
D gene: TRBD1
J gene: TRBJ2-2
CDR3 protein: CASSLDAGGTGELFF
CDR3 DNA: TGTGCCAGCAGCTTGGATGCAGGGGGCACCGGGGAGCTGTTTTTT

V gene: TRBV21-1
clone size: .
D gene: .
J gene: TRBJ1-5
CDR3 protein: CASSKSTGQGQPQHF
CDR3 DNA: TGTGCCAGCAGCAAATCGACAGGGCAAGGGCAGCCCCAGCATTTT

V gene: TRBV12-3/TRBV12-4
clone size: .
D gene: TRBD1
J gene: TRBJ1-1
CDR3 protein: CASSQGAHTEAFF
CDR3 DNA: TGTGCCAGCAGCCAGGGGGCGCACACTGAAGCTTTCTTT

V gene: TRBV21-1
clone size: .
D gene: .
J gene: TRBJ2-6
CDR3 protein: CASSKLPGEQGVANVLTF
CDR3 DNA: TGTGCCAGCAGCAAACTACCGGGGGAACAGGGGGTGGCCAACGTCCTGACTTTC

V gene: TRBV5-1
clone size: .
D gene: TRBD1
J gene: TRBJ1-3
CDR3 protein: CASSGGQGSNTIYF
CDR3 DNA: TGCGCCAGCAGCGGGGGACAGGGATCAAACACCATATATTTT

V gene: TRBV2
clone size: .
D gene: TRBD2
J gene: TRBJ2-3
CDR3 protein: CATNGGVGYGDTQYF
CDR3 DNA: TGTGCCACAAACGGGGGGGTTGGGTATGGAGATACGCAGTATTTT

V gene: TRBV24-1
clone size: .
D gene: .
J gene: TRBJ1-1
CDR3 protein: CATSDLDSRQAFF
CDR3 DNA: TGTGCCACCAGTGACCTGGACAGCCGGCAAGCTTTCTTT

V gene: TRBV13
clone size: .
D gene: TRBD2
J gene: TRBJ2-7
CDR3 protein: CASSFGLAGYEQYF
CDR3 DNA: TGTGCCAGCAGCTTTGGACTAGCGGGGTACGAGCAGTACTTC

V gene: TRBV5-1
clone size: .
D gene: .
J gene: TRBJ2-7
CDR3 protein: CASSLRVASRDKGPLDEQYF
CDR3 DNA: TGCGCCAGCAGCTTGCGGGTCGCTTCCCGGGACAAGGGTCCCTTGGACGAGCAGTACTTC

V gene: TRBV14
clone size: .
D gene: TRBD2
J gene: TRBJ2-1
CDR3 protein: CARKRTSGSSSYNEQFF
CDR3 DNA: TGTGCCAGGAAAAGGACTAGCGGGTCGAGCTCCTACAATGAGCAGTTCTTC

V gene: TRBV6-5
clone size: .
D gene: TRBD1
J gene: TRBJ1-1
CDR3 protein: CASSRGQGGTEAFF
CDR3 DNA: TGTGCCAGCAGCAGGGGACAGGGAGGGACTGAAGCTTTCTTT

V gene: TRBV7-2
clone size: .
D gene: TRBD2
J gene: TRBJ2-2
CDR3 protein: CASSVLAGVAGELFF
CDR3 DNA: TGTGCCAGCAGCGTTCTAGCGGGAGTTGCCGGGGAGCTGTTTTTT

V gene: TRBV6-1
clone size: once
D gene: TRBD1
J gene: TRBJ1-2
CDR3 protein: CASSEEPGGFNGYTF
CDR3 DNA: TGTGCCAGCAGTGAAGAGCCAGGGGGCTTTAATGGCTACACCTTC

V gene: TRBV29-1
clone size: .
D gene: TRBD2
J gene: TRBJ2-1
CDR3 protein: CSVLLAGSSYNEQFF
CDR3 DNA: TGCAGCGTCCTTCTAGCGGGGAGCTCCTACAATGAGCAGTTCTTC

V gene: TRBV28
clone size: once
D gene: .
J gene: TRBJ1-1
CDR3 protein: CASSRGIGPRAEAFF
CDR3 DNA: TGTGCCAGCAGTCGGGGGATCGGGCCCCGGGCGGAAGCTTTCTTT